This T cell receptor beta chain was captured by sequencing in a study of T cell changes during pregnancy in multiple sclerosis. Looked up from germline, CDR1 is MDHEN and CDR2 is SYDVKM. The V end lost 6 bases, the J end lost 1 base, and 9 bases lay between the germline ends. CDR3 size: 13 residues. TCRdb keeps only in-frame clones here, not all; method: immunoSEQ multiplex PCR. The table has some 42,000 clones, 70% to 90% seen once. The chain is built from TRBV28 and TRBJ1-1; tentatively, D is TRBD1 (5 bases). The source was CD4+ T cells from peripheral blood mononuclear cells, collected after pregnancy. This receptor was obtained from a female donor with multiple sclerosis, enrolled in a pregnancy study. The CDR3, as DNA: TGTGCCAGCAGGCCCACAGGGAACACTGAAGCTTTCTTT. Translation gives CASRPTGNTEAFF.